This T cell receptor (beta chain) was profiled in a study of post-analysis software for immune sequencing data. Across the whole study: Both relapsing-remitting and secondary progressive multiple sclerosis featured among the disease courses, as did progressive-relapsing multiple sclerosis. Study-level points and caveats: In patients, TRBV5-6, TRBV5-1 and TRBV20-1 belonged to roughly 5 TRBV segments found more frequently than in controls. The authors found that F measure strongly co-clustered same-batch samples.

Germline-derived CDR1 and CDR2 are LNHNV and YYDKDF (reference sequence). Between the trimmed V and J ends, which lost 0 bases and 6 bases, there was a span of 12 bases. The CDR3 runs to 15 residues. The TCR beta cDNA libraries contained unique molecular identifiers. TCRdb reprocessed the PCR reads via MiXCR and lists one record per CDR3 protein. This sample yields about 260,000 distinct CDR3 sequences, of which 35% to 40% are seen a single time; 4.5% to 5.5% belongs to the top ten. Many counts were recorded for this clonotype. No antigen is known for it. The chain carries TRBV15 and TRBJ1-5, with D maybe TRBD1 (6 bases). This sequence was found in a girl aged 5 to 17 with multiple sclerosis. The sample comprised blood. The CDR3 protein is CATSRDAGVGQPQHF. The CDR3 region has the DNA TGTGCCACCAGCAGAGATGCAGGGGTAGGTCAGCCCCAGCATTTT.